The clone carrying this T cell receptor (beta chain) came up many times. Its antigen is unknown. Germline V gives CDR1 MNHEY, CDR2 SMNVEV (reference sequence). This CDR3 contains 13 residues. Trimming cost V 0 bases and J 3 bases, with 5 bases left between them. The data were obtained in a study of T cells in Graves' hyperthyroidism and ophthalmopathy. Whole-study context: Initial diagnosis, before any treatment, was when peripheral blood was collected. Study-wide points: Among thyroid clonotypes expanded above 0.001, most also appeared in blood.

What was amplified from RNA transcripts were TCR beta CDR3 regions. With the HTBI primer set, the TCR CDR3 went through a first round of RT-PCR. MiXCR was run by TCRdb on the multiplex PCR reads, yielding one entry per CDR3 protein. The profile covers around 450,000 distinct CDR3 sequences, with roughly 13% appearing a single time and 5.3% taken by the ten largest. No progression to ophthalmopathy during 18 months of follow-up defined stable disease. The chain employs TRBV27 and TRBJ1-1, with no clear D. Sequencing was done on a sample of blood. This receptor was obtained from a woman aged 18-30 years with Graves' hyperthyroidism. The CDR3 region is CASSLSWDTEAFF. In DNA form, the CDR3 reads TGTGCCAGCAGTTTATCATGGGACACTGAAGCTTTCTTT.